This T cell receptor beta chain was identified during a study of T cell repertoires in cytomegalovirus infection. Study background: Based on public TCR beta signatures, there were indications of CMV infection and of a matching HLA type. Overall study results and limits: Cumulative frequency of public TCR beta families picked out carriers of CMV plus the relevant HLA.

Each CDR3 protein gets one entry after TCRdb re-called the reads with MiXCR. The sample includes roughly 300,000 distinct CDR3 sequences, roughly 26% seen only once; the top ten take about 14%. This clonotype was seen more than once but under ten times. Its antigen is not known. The CDR3 contains 14 residues. Trimming took off 0 bases at V and 2 bases at J, with 7 bases between the two ends. Per the germline V gene, CDR1 is MNHGY and CDR2 is SAAAGT. The source material was PBMCs. V is TRBV6-8 and J is TRBJ1-2; D gene ambiguous. The TCR comes from a human donor in good health (CMV status not recorded). Some clones in this sample may be carry-over from other donors' samples. The CDR3 region is CASSYSWENYGYTF. The CDR3 bases are TGTGCCAGCAGTTACTCCTGGGAAAACTATGGCTACACCTTC.